These 4 T cell receptor beta chains originate from one sample sequenced in a study of CD8+CD57+ T cells in acquired aplastic anemia. By flow cytometry, patients selected for sequencing had shown an expansion of CD8+CD57+ cells. According to the study, genomic DNA was the template for TCR beta VDJ and CDR3 profiling. Via MiXCR, TCRdb re-called the reads, giving one row per CDR3 protein. This table has roughly 240,000 distinct CDR3 sequences, 45% to 50% appearing once. Sequenced sample: sorted CD4+, CD8+, or CD8+CD57+ T cells (not recorded which) from PBMCs. Source of these receptors: a human donor with aplastic anemia.

The sample holds many counts of this clonotype. This chain links TRBV4-2 with TRBJ1-2, with TRBD1 matching 9 bases. The junction had 2 bases not matched to a gene; V was cut back by 2 bases and J by 4 bases. Germline V gene lookup returns CDR1 LGHNA and CDR2 YNFKEQ. This CDR3 has 14 amino acids. The CDR3 DNA is TGTGCCAGCAGCCAATCACAGGGGGCCTATGGCTACACCTTC. Residues: CASSQSQGAYGYTF.

Here the CDR3 reads CASSLPGQGASDTQYF. Here the CDR3 DNA reads TGTGCCAGCAGCCTACCTGGACAGGGGGCCTCCGATACGCAGTATTTT. This rearrangement joins TRBV14 to TRBJ2-3, with TRBD1 matching over 11 bases. V shed 4 bases and J 6 bases; nucleotides not matched to a gene: 9. Germline lookup yields CDR1 SGHDN and CDR2 FVKESK. The CDR3 spans 16 residues.

On this clonotype itself: This may stem from a read error, because a much larger clone lies one nucleotide away. This CDR3 is missing its conserved last phenylalanine or tryptophan, likely due to a read error. The V call is TRBV7-9, the J call TRBJ2-7; TRBD1 matches at 8 bases. From germline, CDR1 is SEHNR and CDR2 FQNEAQ (reference sequence). V lost 4 bases and J lost 3; bases outside the gene matches: 17. The CDR3 runs 18 residues. The CDR3 DNA reads as TGTGCCAGCAGCTCCTCCTCCCCGTCCGGGACAGGACACTACGAGCAGTACCTC. Its protein product is CASSSSSPSGTGHYEQYL.

The table lists this clonotype with many counts. The V gene is TRBV20-1, the J gene TRBJ2-1, with D maybe TRBD2 (5 bases). From germline, CDR1 is DFQATT and CDR2 SNEGSKA (reference sequence). Trimming took off 0 bases at V and 4 bases at J, with 13 bases between the two ends. This CDR3 spans 15 amino acids. CDR3 nucleotide sequence: TGCAGTGCTAGAGATCCTAGCCACCTATACAATGAGCAGTTCTTC. Its protein is CSARDPSHLYNEQFF.